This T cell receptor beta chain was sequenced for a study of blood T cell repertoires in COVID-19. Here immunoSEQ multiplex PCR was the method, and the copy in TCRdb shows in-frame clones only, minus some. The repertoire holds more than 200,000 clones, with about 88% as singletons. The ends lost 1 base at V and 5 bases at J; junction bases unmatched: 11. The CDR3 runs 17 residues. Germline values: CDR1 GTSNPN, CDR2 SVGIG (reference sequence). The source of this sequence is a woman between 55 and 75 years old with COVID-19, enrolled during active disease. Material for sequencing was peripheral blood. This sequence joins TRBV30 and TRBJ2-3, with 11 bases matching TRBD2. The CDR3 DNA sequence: TGTGCCTGGAGTGCGACTAGCGGGACGTTAGGGGGAGATACGCAGTATTTT. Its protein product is CAWSATSGTLGGDTQYF.